The rows below give T cell receptor beta chains drawn from one sample of a study of T cells in localized non-small cell lung cancer. Clones were read by immunoSEQ multiplex PCR, and TCRdb kept only the in-frame ones, dropping some. The data hold under 55,000 clones, with around 82% observed a single time. The sequenced sample was PBMCs, obtained before any cancer treatment. The receptor set was obtained from a woman aged 40-75 years with stage II lung adenocarcinoma. Both conserved end residues are part of each CDR3. D genes are given only for firm matches. Clone size is given for some rows only: seen once, a few or many times, or a class if the clone is expanded.

>TRBJ2-3|TRBV6-6|NA|NA
TGTGCCAGCAGCCCCGAAAGTACAGATACGCAGTATTTT
CASSPESTDTQYF
>TRBJ1-2|TRBV5-6|NA|NA
TGTGCCAGCAGCTTAAGCCTTCAGGGGAGAATCTATGGCTACACCTTC
CASSLSLQGRIYGYTF
>TRBJ1-1|TRBV18|NA|few
TGTGCCAGCTCAGGGCTAATGAACACTGAAGCTTTCTTT
CASSGLMNTEAFF
>TRBJ2-2|TRBV7-6|NA|NA
TGTGCCAGCAGCTTAGAGCCGACAGGGAACACCGGGGAGCTGTTTTTT
CASSLEPTGNTGELFF
>TRBJ2-5|TRBV5-1|TRBD2|once
TGCGCCAGCAGCCGACTAGCGGGGAGTCAAGAGACCCAGTACTTC
CASSRLAGSQETQYF
>TRBJ1-2|TRBV28|NA|NA
TGTGCCAGCAGCATCCCGTCAGGCTGGGTGGGAGGCTACACCTTC
CASSIPSGWVGGYTF
>TRBJ1-6|TRBV14|NA|NA
TGTGCCAGCAGCCAAGAGGTCGGCAGAGGGCCCCTCCACTTT
CASSQEVGRGPLHF
>TRBJ2-3|TRBV11-2|TRBD2|NA
TGTGCCAGCAGCTTAAGGGGACTAGAGGGCACAGATACGCAGTATTTT
CASSLRGLEGTDTQYF
>TRBJ1-2|TRBV18|NA|NA
TGTGCCAGCTCACTCCGAGACATCGGACAGTCAGATTATGGCTACACCTTC
CASSLRDIGQSDYGYTF
>TRBJ1-6|TRBV5-6|NA|once
TGTGCCAGCAGCTCCGGTGGGGTGAATTCACCCCTCCACTTT
CASSSGGVNSPLHF
>TRBJ1-2|TRBV19|NA|NA
TGTGCCAGTAGTATGAGACAGGAGAACTATGGCTACACCTTC
CASSMRQENYGYTF
>TRBJ2-1|TRBV5-1|TRBD1|NA
TGCGCCAGCAGCTTGCAGCAGGGGGCAGGGGAGCAGTTCTTC
CASSLQQGAGEQFF
>TRBJ2-2|TRBV9|NA|few
TGTGCCAGCAGCGTCGGGCTCACCGGGGAGCTGTTTTTT
CASSVGLTGELFF
>TRBJ2-1|TRBV4-1|NA|NA
TGCGCCAGCAGCCAAGAGGAGGGGGCGAATGAGCAGTTCTTC
CASSQEEGANEQFF
>TRBJ2-3|TRBV19|TRBD2|NA
TGTGCCAGTTCGGGGGGACTGGGCACAGATACGCAGTATTTT
CASSGGLGTDTQYF
>TRBJ1-5|TRBV7-6|TRBD1|NA
TGTGCCAGCAGCTTAGAGGACAGGGACGGTCAGCCCCAGCATTTT
CASSLEDRDGQPQHF
>TRBJ2-5|TRBV18|NA|NA
TGTGCCAGCTCACAAGGTCACGGACAAGAGACCCAGTACTTC
CASSQGHGQETQYF
>TRBJ2-7|TRBV2|NA|once
TGTGCCAGCAGTGAAGCCGGGGAGCAGTACTTC
CASSEAGEQYF
>TRBJ1-1|TRBV2|TRBD1|few
TGTGCCAGCAGGAAGGGGACAGGCAATACTGAAGCTTTCTTT
CASRKGTGNTEAFF
>TRBJ2-5|TRBV7-8|NA|NA
TGTGCCAGCAGCTTAACTGGGGGGTACCAAGAGACCCAGTACTTC
CASSLTGGYQETQYF
>TRBJ2-2|TRBV11-2|NA|NA
TGTGCCAGCAGCCAAATGCCAGGCACCGGGGAGCTGTTTTTT
CASSQMPGTGELFF
>TRBJ1-5|TRBV19|NA|few
TGTGCCAGTAGTATGAGGGGGAATCAGCCCCAGCATTTT
CASSMRGNQPQHF
>TRBJ2-7|TRBV2|TRBD1|NA
TGTGCCAGCAGGATAGGGACAGCCACGTACGAGCAGTACTTC
CASRIGTATYEQYF
>TRBJ2-1|TRBV6-5|NA|few
TGTGCCAGCAGCCCGAATAGCGGTCCTCTCAATGAGCAGTTCTTC
CASSPNSGPLNEQFF
>TRBJ2-1|TRBV18|TRBD2|NA
TGTGCCAGCTCACCTTCGGGGGGGCACAATGAGCAGTTCTTC
CASSPSGGHNEQFF
>TRBJ2-5|TRBV7-8|TRBD1|NA
TGTGCCAGCAGCTACTCAGGGGGCGCTTCCTCAGAGACCCAGTACTTC
CASSYSGGASSETQYF
>TRBJ2-7|TRBV6-5|NA|NA
TGTGCCAGCAGTCAAGGAGGGTTGGAGCAATACGAGCAGTACTTC
CASSQGGLEQYEQYF
>TRBJ1-2|TRBV19|NA|NA
TGTGCCAGTAGTTCGGCCGACAAGATACCCTATGGCTACACCTTC
CASSSADKIPYGYTF
>TRBJ2-7|TRBV6-6|NA|NA
TGTGCCAGCAGTTACTCGATCGGGTACGAGCAGTACTTC
CASSYSIGYEQYF
>TRBJ1-1|TRBV2|NA|NA
TGTGCCAGCAGGGGCCTCCTTGAAGCTTTCTTT
CASRGLLEAFF
>TRBJ2-7|TRBV12-5|NA|NA
TGTGCTAGTGGTCACAGCTACGAGCAGTACTTC
CASGHSYEQYF
>TRBJ2-3|TRBV7-2|NA|NA
TGTGCCAGCAGCTTATTCCTAGGCGCGGATACGCAGTATTTT
CASSLFLGADTQYF
>TRBJ2-4|TRBV19|TRBD1|NA
TGTGCCAGTAGTATACTACCAGGGGGCAGGGCCAAAAACATTCAGTACTTC
CASSILPGGRAKNIQYF
>TRBJ2-1|TRBV27|NA|NA
TGTGCCAGCAGTCTAGCATTCAGCTCCTACAATGAGCAGTTCTTC
CASSLAFSSYNEQFF
>TRBJ2-3|TRBV7-3|NA|NA
TGTGCCAGCAGCTTATTAGGCCCCCTGGGGGTTCGGCCAGATACGCAGTATTTT
CASSLLGPLGVRPDTQYF
>TRBJ2-7|TRBV13|TRBD1|few
TGTGCCAGCAGCCCCGGACAGGGCCAATCCTACGAGCAGTACTTC
CASSPGQGQSYEQYF
>TRBJ2-5|TRBV11-1|TRBD2|NA
TGTGCCAGCAGCTTGGGTAGCGGGGCGGTATTCCAAGAGACCCAGTACTTC
CASSLGSGAVFQETQYF
>TRBJ2-5|TRBV27|TRBD2|NA
TGTGCCAGCAGTTTAGGCGGGGGGGGTCAAGAGACCCAGTACTTC
CASSLGGGGQETQYF
>TRBJ1-1|TRBV6-5|NA|NA
TGTGCCAGCAGCCAACAGGCAGGCACTGAAGCTTTCTTT
CASSQQAGTEAFF
>TRBJ1-5|TRBV28|NA|NA
TGTGCCAGCACCCCTAGGGGGAATCAGCCCCAGCATTTT
CASTPRGNQPQHF
>TRBJ2-3|TRBV5-4|TRBD1|NA
TGTGCCAGCAGTCAGGAGAGGGACAGAGCAGATACGCAGTATTTT
CASSQERDRADTQYF
>TRBJ2-2|TRBV6-6|TRBD1|NA
TGTGCCAGCATCCCACAGGGGAGGAACACCGGGGAGCTGTTTTTT
CASIPQGRNTGELFF
>TRBJ1-1|TRBV18|NA|NA
TGTGCCAGCTCATCCGAGGGAACTGAAGCTTTCTTT
CASSSEGTEAFF